Listed below are T cell receptor beta chains from one sample, sequenced in a study of regulatory T cells in long-lasting Graves disease. TCRdb ran MiXCR on the multiplex PCR reads and lists one entry per CDR3 protein. Here the sample spans over 350,000 distinct CDR3 sequences, around 16% being singletons. These sequences were also reported in another study, on T cells in Graves' hyperthyroidism and ophthalmopathy.

Sequencing was performed on peripheral blood mononuclear cells (PBMCs), taken at new diagnosis, from a patient treated with antithyroid drugs. Receptors were obtained from a woman aged 40 to 49 with Graves disease. The CDR3 runs from the conserved cysteine through the conserved F or W. The order of the fields is CDR3 protein, CDR3 DNA, J gene, clone size, D gene, V gene. The D gene is left open where the match is weak. Not all rows give a size; the values are once, few, many and, for expanded clones, a class.

CASSLPTEFGNQPQHF	TGTGCCAGCAGTCTCCCTACAGAGTTCGGCAATCAGCCCCAGCATTTT	TRBJ1-5	few	NA	TRBV28
CASTIDSGANVLTF	TGTGCCAGCACCATCGACTCCGGGGCCAACGTCCTGACTTTC	TRBJ2-6	many	NA	TRBV27
CASSQGLISHNEQFF	TGTGCCAGCAGCCAAGGACTCATATCCCACAATGAGCAGTTCTTC	TRBJ2-1	NA	NA	TRBV3-1
CSARGTGVTGELFF	TGCAGTGCGAGGGGGACAGGCGTCACCGGGGAGCTGTTTTTT	TRBJ2-2	NA	TRBD1	TRBV20-1
CASSLRGDNTDTQYF	TGTGCCAGTAGTTTGAGGGGGGACAACACAGATACGCAGTATTTT	TRBJ2-3	NA	NA	TRBV19
CATSDLGSHEQYF	TGTGCCACCAGTGATTTGGGGTCCCACGAGCAGTACTTC	TRBJ2-7	NA	NA	TRBV24-1
CASSMEREAYEQYF	TGTGCCAGTAGTATGGAGCGGGAGGCCTACGAGCAGTACTTC	TRBJ2-7	few	TRBD2	TRBV19
CASSQEYGLNTGELFF	TGTGCCAGCAGCCAAGAATACGGCTTGAACACCGGGGAGCTGTTTTTT	TRBJ2-2	NA	NA	TRBV11-2
CASSDRGLLGSYGYTF	TGTGCCAGTAGTGACAGGGGGCTATTAGGAAGCTATGGCTACACCTTC	TRBJ1-2	NA	TRBD1	TRBV19
CASSRTLSSYNSPLHF	TGTGCCAGCAGCCGGACGTTGAGCTCCTATAATTCACCCCTCCACTTT	TRBJ1-6	NA	NA	TRBV7-2